This entry lists 12 T cell receptor beta chains sequenced from one sample in a study of blood T cell repertoires in COVID-19. Produced via immunoSEQ multiplex PCR; TCRdb's table is partial and in-frame only. The data show about 87,000 clones, about 92% seen once. Sequenced material: peripheral blood. Receptors originate from a man between 18 and 29 years old with COVID-19, enrolled during active disease.

The chain has TRBV6-6 and TRBJ1-1; TRBD1 might be the D (5 bases). Per germline, CDR1 MNHNY and CDR2 SVGAGI (reference sequence). This CDR3 contains 14 residues. Trimming removed 6 bases at V and 1 base at J, with 12 bases between. The CDR3 nucleotides are TGTGCCAGCAGCTTCGGGACTGGGAACACTGAAGCTTTCTTT. It yields the protein CASSFGTGNTEAFF.

The chain is built from TRBV18 and TRBJ1-1; 7 bases agree with TRBD1. The CDR3 runs 13 residues. With V trimmed by 3 bases and J by 3 bases, 1 base remained unmatched. The germline gives CDR1 KGHSH, CDR2 LQKENI. CDR3 nucleotide sequence: TGTGCCAGCTCACCTCAGGGGGACACTGAAGCTTTCTTT. Translation gives CASSPQGDTEAFF.

This sequence joins TRBV25-1 and TRBJ2-1, with 13 bases that match TRBD2. CDR3 length equals 18 residues. Per germline, CDR1 MGHDK and CDR2 SYGVNS. Unmatched junction bases numbered 12, after V lost 2 bases and J lost 8 bases. This CDR3 reads CASSERDLLAGGPDEQFF. CDR3 in DNA: TGTGCCAGCAGTGAACGGGACCTACTAGCGGGAGGGCCAGATGAGCAGTTCTTC.

This clone was picked up one time. The V and J genes are TRBV18 and TRBJ2-7; D not resolved. CDR3 size: 12 residues. Trimming took off 6 bases at V and 4 bases at J, with 10 bases between the two ends. Germline loops: CDR1 KGHSH, CDR2 LQKENI. The CDR3 region is CASSPTDYEQYF. CDR3 sequence (DNA): TGTGCCAGCTCGCCGACTGATTACGAGCAGTACTTC.

J is TRBJ2-5 and V is TRBV4-1; 13 bases agree with TRBD2. The CDR3 is made up of 18 amino acids. The J segment lost 3 bases and the V segment lost 4 bases, leaving 11 bases of the junction unmatched. Germline V gene lookup returns CDR1 MGHRA and CDR2 YSYEKL. CDR3 residues: CASSRLPGTSGREETQYF. The CDR3 DNA reads TGCGCCAGCAGCCGCCTCCCGGGAACTAGCGGGAGGGAAGAGACCCAGTACTTC.

This sequence joins TRBV7-2 and TRBJ2-5; 7 bases line up with TRBD1. CDR1 and CDR2 (germline): SGHTA, FQGNSA. CDR3 length equals 15 residues. V was pared by 2 bases and J by 6 bases, with 9 bases of the junction left unmatched. The CDR3 loop is CASSLKGAEKKTQYF. In DNA form, the CDR3 reads TGTGCCAGCAGCTTAAAGGGGGCCGAGAAGAAGACCCAGTACTTC.

The chain links TRBV27 to TRBJ2-7, with TRBD1 matching over 7 bases. Trimming at V came to 3 bases and at J to 5 bases, leaving 7 bases not matched to a gene. The CDR3 is 14 amino acids. CDR1 MNHEY and CDR2 SMNVEV come from the germline V gene (reference sequence). The CDR3 spells CASSFQGGMDEQYF. DNA for the CDR3: TGTGCCAGCAGTTTCCAAGGGGGCATGGACGAGCAGTACTTC.

This clone was seen only a few times. The chain has TRBV6-5 and TRBJ1-5; D gene uncertain. The CDR3 extends over 15 amino acids. The V end lost 6 bases, the J end lost 2 bases, and 14 bases lay between the germline ends. Germline CDR1 and CDR2: MNHEY and SVGAGI. The CDR3 here is CASRPPGGGNQPQHF. Here the CDR3 DNA reads TGTGCCAGCAGGCCCCCAGGCGGGGGCAATCAGCCCCAGCATTTT.

V usage is TRBV7-8 and J usage is TRBJ2-7, with a weak D call TRBD1 (6 bases). The germline gives CDR1 SGHVS, CDR2 FQNEAQ. Trimming cost V 5 bases and J 0 bases, with 14 bases left between them. The CDR3 is made up of 15 amino acids. The CDR3 nucleotides are TGTGCCAGCAGCCGAAACAGGGTTAACTCCTACGAGCAGTACTTC. Its translation: CASSRNRVNSYEQYF. The full variable domain, rest sourced from reference TRBV7-8 and TRBJ2-7, is GAGVSQSPRYKVAKRGQDVALRCDPISGHVSLFWYQQALGQGPEFLTYFQNEAQLDKSGLPSDRFFAERPEGSVSTLKIQRTQQEDSAVYLCASSRNRVNSYEQYFGPGTRLTVT.

Note on this clone: An end of the junction differs from the germline gene, which may be a read error. The chain recombines TRBV4-1 with TRBJ1-4; 9 bases are a match to TRBD1. The CDR3 is 15 amino acids. Germline CDR1 and CDR2: MGHRA and YSYEKL. The CDR3 coding sequence is TGCGCCAGCAGCCGTCCGGGACAGGGTCTTGAAAAACTGCTTTTT. Translated: CASSRPGQGLEKLLF.

This clone was detected once. The V gene is TRBV5-1, the J gene TRBJ2-5; D is unresolved. This CDR3 is built from 12 residues. Germline loops: CDR1 SGHRS, CDR2 YFSETQ. V dropped 4 bases and J dropped 7 bases, with 11 bases sitting between them. The CDR3 loop is CASSPGAGTQYF. The CDR3 bases are TGCGCCAGCAGCCCTGGTGCAGGGACCCAGTACTTC.

The chain links TRBV2 to TRBJ1-4, with a tentative D call TRBD1 (6 bases). Germline V gene data show CDR1 as SNHLY and CDR2 as FYNNEI. Between the trimmed V and J ends, which lost 3 bases and 8 bases, there was a span of 13 bases. CDR3 length equals 14 residues. CDR3 amino acids: CASSEGQIWEKLFF. The CDR3 region has the DNA TGTGCCAGCAGTGAGGGACAAATTTGGGAAAAACTGTTTTTT.